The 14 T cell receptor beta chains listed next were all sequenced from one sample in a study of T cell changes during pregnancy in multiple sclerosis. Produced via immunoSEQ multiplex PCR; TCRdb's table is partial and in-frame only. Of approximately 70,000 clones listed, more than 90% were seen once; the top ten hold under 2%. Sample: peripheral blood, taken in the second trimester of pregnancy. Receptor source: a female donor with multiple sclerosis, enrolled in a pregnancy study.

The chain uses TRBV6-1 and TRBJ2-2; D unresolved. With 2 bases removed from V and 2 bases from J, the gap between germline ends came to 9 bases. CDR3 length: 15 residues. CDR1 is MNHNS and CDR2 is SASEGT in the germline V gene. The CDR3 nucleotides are TGTGCCAGCAGTGAACGGAGCAGAAACACCGGGGAGCTGTTTTTT. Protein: CASSERSRNTGELFF.

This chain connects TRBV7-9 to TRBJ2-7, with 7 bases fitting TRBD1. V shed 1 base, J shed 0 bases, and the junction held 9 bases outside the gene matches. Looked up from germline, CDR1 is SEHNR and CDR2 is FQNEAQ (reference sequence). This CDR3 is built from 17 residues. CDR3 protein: CASSLEGPGQLSYEQYF. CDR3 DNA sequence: TGTGCCAGCAGCTTAGAGGGCCCGGGACAGCTCTCCTACGAGCAGTACTTC.

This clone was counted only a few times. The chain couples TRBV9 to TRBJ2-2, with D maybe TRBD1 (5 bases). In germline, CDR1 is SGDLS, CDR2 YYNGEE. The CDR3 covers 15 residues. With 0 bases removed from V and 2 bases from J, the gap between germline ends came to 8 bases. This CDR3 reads CASSVGGSNTGELFF. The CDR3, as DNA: TGTGCCAGCAGCGTAGGGGGCAGCAACACCGGGGAGCTGTTTTTT. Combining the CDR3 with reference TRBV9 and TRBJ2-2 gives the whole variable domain DSGVTQTPKHLITATGQRVTLRCSPRSGDLSVYWYQQSLDQGLQFLIQYYNGEERAKGNILERFSAQQFPDLHSELNLSSLELGDSALYFCASSVGGSNTGELFFGEGSRLTVL.

In nucleotides, the CDR3 is TGTGCCAGCAGCCCTGGGACGGGACTTTACGAGCAGTACTTC. It translates to CASSPGTGLYEQYF. This chain links TRBV7-2 with TRBJ2-7; the D gene is possibly TRBD2 (6 bases). V gave up 5 bases and J gave up 4 bases, with 15 bases separating them. There are 14 residues in the CDR3. CDR1 SGHTA and CDR2 FQGNSA come from the germline V gene.

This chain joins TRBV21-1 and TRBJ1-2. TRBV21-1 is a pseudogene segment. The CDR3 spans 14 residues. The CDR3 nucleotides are TGTGCCAGCAGCAAGCGGGTAGCTAACTATGGCTACACCTTC. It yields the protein CASSKRVANYGYTF.

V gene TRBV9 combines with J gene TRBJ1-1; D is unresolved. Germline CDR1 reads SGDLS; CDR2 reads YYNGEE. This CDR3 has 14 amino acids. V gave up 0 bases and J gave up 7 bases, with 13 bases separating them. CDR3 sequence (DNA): TGTGCCAGCAGCGTAGACATAAGTTTTAATGAAGCTTTCTTT. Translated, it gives CASSVDISFNEAFF. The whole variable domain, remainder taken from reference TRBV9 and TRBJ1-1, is DSGVTQTPKHLITATGQRVTLRCSPRSGDLSVYWYQQSLDQGLQFLIQYYNGEERAKGNILERFSAQQFPDLHSELNLSSLELGDSALYFCASSVDISFNEAFFGQGTRLTVV.

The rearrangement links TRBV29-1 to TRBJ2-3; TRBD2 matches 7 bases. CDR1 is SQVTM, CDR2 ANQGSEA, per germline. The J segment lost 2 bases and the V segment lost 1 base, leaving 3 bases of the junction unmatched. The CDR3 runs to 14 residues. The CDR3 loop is CSVEVAGVTDTQYF. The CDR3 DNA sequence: TGCAGCGTTGAAGTAGCGGGTGTCACAGATACGCAGTATTTT.

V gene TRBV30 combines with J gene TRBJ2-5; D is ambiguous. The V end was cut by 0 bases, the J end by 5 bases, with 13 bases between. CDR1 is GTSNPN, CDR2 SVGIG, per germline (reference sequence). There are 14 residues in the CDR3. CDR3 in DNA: TGTGCCTGGAGTGTAGGTCGGCGGCGGGAGACCCAGTACTTC. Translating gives CAWSVGRRRETQYF.

The CDR3 DNA is TGTGCCAGCAGCTTAACTCCGAGGACTCAAGCTTTCTTT. Its protein product is CASSLTPRTQAFF. The chain carries TRBV7-3 and TRBJ1-1; D not certain. Germline V gene data show CDR1 as SGHTA and CDR2 as FQGTGA. The CDR3 loop spans 13 amino acids. V lost 0 bases to trimming and J lost 9 bases, with 11 bases between them.

CDR3 nucleotide sequence: TGCGCCTCCAGCGAGGGAGGTGAAAAACTGTTTTTT. This codes for CASSEGGEKLFF. V is TRBV5-1 and J is TRBJ1-4; D gene ambiguous. V gave up 10 bases and J gave up 7 bases, with 14 bases separating them. The germline CDR1 and CDR2 sequences are SGHRS and YFSETQ. The CDR3 has 12 amino acids.

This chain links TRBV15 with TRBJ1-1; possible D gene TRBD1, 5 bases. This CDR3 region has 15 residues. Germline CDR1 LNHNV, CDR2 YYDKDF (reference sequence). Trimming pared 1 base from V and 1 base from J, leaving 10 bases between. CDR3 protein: CATSRVARANTEAFF. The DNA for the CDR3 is TGTGCCACCAGCAGAGTTGCCAGGGCGAACACTGAAGCTTTCTTT.

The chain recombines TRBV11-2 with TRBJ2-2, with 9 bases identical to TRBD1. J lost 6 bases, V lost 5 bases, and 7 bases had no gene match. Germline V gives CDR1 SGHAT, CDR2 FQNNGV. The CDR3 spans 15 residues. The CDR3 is CASSPGTGWAGELFF. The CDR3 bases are TGTGCCAGCAGCCCCGGGACAGGGTGGGCCGGGGAGCTGTTTTTT.

In DNA, the CDR3 is TGTGCCAGCAGGCCCGGGACAGGGGGCCGCGAGCAGTACTTC. It encodes CASRPGTGGREQYF. The rearrangement joins TRBV6-5 to TRBJ2-7; 12 nucleotides align to TRBD1. Germline loops: CDR1 MNHEY, CDR2 SVGAGI. The CDR3 consists of 14 residues. Germline trimming cut 6 bases from V and 6 bases from J; bases unmatched to any gene: 6.

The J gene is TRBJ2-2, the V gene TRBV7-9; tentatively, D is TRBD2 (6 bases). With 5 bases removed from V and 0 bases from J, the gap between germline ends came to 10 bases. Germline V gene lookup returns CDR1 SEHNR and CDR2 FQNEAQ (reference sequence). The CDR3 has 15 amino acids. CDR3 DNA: TGTGCCAGCAGCCCGACTAGGGCGAACACCGGGGAGCTGTTTTTT. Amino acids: CASSPTRANTGELFF.